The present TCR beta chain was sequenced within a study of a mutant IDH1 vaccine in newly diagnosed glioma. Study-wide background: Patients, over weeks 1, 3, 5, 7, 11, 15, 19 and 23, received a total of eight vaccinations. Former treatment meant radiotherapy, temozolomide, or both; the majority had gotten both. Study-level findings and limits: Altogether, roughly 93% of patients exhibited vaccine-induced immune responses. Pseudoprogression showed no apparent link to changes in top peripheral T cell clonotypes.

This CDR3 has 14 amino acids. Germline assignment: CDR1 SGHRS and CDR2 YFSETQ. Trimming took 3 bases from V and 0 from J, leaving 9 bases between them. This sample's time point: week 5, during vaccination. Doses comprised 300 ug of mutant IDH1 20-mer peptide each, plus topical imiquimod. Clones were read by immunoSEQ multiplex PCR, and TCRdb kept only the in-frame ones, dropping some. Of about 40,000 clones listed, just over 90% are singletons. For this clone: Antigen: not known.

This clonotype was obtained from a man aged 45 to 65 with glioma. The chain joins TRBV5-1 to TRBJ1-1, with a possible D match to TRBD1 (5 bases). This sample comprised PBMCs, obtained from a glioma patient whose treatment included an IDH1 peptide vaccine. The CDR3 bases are TGCGCCAGCAGCTGGGGACCGTTGAACACTGAAGCTTTCTTT. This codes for CASSWGPLNTEAFF.